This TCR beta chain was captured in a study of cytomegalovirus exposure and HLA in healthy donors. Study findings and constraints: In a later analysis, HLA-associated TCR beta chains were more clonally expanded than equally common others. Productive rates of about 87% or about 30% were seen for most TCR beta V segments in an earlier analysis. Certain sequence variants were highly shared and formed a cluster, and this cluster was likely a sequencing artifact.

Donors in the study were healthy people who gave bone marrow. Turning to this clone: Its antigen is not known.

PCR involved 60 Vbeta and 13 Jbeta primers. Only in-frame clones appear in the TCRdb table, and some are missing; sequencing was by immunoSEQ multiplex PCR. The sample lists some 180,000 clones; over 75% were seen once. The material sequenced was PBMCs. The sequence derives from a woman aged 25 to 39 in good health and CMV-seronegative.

The CDR3 DNA sequence: TGCGCCAGCAGCCAAGATGATCGGGATCTCTACGAGCAGTACTTC. Protein sequence: CASSQDDRDLYEQYF. The chain recombines TRBV4-1 with TRBJ2-7; D perhaps matches TRBD2 (5 bases). The CDR3 spans 15 residues. V lost 0 bases, J lost 3 bases, and 12 bases lay in between. The germline V gene has CDR1 MGHRA and CDR2 YSYEKL.